This T cell receptor (beta chain) was found in a study of T-cell memory formation after mild COVID-19. Study-wide context: The TCR clusters were mostly specific to one donor. Findings of the study overall: Largely, contracting CD4+ clones fell within CM and EM, and contracting CD8+ clones within EMRA. Day 15 to 85 contractors were CD4/CD8 balanced; later expanders leaned CD4+.

Trimming cost V 4 bases and J 10 bases, with 16 bases left between them. This CDR3 is 14 amino acids long. Germline V gives CDR1 SEHNR, CDR2 FQNEAQ (reference sequence). This clonotype turned up a few times. What it binds is not known. TCRdb re-called the 5' RACE reads with MiXCR, one entry per CDR3 protein. The data show 100,000 or so distinct CDR3 sequences, around 10% seen once. The sequence was collected from a man younger than 35 who had mild COVID-19 (a few samples of this study predate the infection). Cell type and time point are not known. What was sequenced was PBMCs or a T cell subset sorted from them (not recorded which). V usage is TRBV7-9 and J usage is TRBJ1-4, with no clear D. The CDR3 spells CASSSRSVTGKLFF. CDR3 in DNA: TGTGCCAGCAGCTCGAGAAGTGTTACGGGAAAACTGTTTTTT.